This T cell receptor beta chain was observed in a study of OX40 agonist ivuxolimab in advanced cancers. Study results and limitations: Among some nonresponders, normalized T-cell clonal expansion was also low.

Notes on this clone: Its antigen is currently unknown.

Method: immunoSEQ multiplex PCR; TCRdb's copy keeps in-frame clones and lacks some. The sample shows 50,000 to 65,000 clones, 70% to 90% of them seen only once. CDR1 KGHSH and CDR2 LQKENI come from the germline V gene. This CDR3 region has 14 residues. J lost 3 bases, V lost 5 bases, and 4 bases had no gene match. This receptor was taken from an adult with an advanced solid tumor such as melanoma, head and neck, liver or kidney cancer. V gene TRBV18 combines with J gene TRBJ2-5; 9 bases map to TRBD1. This sample comprised CD4+ or CD8+ T cells sorted from blood, obtained in a trial of the OX40 agonist ivuxolimab. CDR3 nucleotide sequence: TGTGCCAGCTCAGACGGGACAGGGAAAGAGACCCAGTACTTC. Amino acids: CASSDGTGKETQYF.